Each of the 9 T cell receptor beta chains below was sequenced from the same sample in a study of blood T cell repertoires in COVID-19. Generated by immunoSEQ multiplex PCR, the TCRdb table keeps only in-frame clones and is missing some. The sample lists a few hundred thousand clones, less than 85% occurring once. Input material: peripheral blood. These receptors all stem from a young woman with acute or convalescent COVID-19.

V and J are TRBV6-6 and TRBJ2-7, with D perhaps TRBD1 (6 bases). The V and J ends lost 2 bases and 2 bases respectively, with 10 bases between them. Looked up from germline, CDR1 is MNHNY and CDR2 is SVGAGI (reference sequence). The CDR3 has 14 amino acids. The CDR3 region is CASSYPGTPYEQYF. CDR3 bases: TGTGCCAGCAGTTACCCCGGGACACCCTACGAGCAGTACTTC.

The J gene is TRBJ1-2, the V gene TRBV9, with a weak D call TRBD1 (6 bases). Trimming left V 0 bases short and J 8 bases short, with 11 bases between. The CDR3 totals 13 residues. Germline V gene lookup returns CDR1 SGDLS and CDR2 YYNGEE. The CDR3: CASSVEQGHGYTF. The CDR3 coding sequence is TGTGCCAGCAGCGTAGAGCAGGGGCACGGCTACACCTTC.

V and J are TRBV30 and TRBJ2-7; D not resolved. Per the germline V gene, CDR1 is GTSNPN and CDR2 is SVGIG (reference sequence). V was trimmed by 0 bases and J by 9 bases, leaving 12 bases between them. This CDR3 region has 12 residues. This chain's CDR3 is CAWSVGPRGQYF. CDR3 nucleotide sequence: TGTGCCTGGAGTGTTGGTCCAAGAGGGCAGTACTTC.

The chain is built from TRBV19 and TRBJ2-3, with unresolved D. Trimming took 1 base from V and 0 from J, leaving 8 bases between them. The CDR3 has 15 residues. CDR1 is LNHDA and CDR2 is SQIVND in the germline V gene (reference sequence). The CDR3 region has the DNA TGTGCCAGTAGTATAGGACTGATTAGCACAGATACGCAGTATTTT. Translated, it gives CASSIGLISTDTQYF.

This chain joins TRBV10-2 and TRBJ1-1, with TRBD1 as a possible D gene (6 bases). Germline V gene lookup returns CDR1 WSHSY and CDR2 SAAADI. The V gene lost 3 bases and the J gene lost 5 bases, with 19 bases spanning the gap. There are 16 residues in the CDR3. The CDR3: CASSEIVPGARTEAFF. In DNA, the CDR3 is TGCGCCAGCAGTGAAATAGTCCCAGGGGCCCGGACTGAAGCTTTCTTT.

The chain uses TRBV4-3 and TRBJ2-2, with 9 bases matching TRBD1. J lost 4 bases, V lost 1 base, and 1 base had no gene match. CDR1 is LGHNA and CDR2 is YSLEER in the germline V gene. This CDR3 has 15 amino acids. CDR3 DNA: TGCGCCAGCAGCCAAGGGGGACAGGGCACCGGGGAGCTGTTTTTT. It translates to CASSQGGQGTGELFF.

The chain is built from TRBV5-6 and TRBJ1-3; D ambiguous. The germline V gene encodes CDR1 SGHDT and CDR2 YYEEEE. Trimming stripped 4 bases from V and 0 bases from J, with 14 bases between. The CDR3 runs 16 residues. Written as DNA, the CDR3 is TGTGCCAGCAGCCCGCCCCCAGGTTACTCTGGAAACACCATATATTTT. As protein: CASSPPPGYSGNTIYF. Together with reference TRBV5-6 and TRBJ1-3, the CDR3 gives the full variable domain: DAGVTQSPTHLIKTRGQQVTLRCSPKSGHDTVSWYQQALGQGPQFIFQYYEEEERQRGNFPDRFSGHQFPNYSSELNVNALLLGDSALYLCASSPPPGYSGNTIYFGEGSWLTVV.

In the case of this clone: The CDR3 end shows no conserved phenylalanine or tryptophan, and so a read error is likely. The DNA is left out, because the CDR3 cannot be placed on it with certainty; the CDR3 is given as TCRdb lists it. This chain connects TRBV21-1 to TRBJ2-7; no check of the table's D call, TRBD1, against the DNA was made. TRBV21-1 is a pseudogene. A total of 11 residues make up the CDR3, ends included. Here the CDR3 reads CATQYPLAGIG.

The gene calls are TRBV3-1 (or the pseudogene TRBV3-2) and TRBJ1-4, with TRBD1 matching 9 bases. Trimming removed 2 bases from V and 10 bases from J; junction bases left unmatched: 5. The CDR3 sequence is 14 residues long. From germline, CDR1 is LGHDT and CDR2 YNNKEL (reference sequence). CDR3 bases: TGTGCCAGCAGCCAATTACAGGGGGCCGGAAAACTGTTTTTT. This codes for CASSQLQGAGKLFF.